This T cell receptor (beta chain) was obtained from a study of T-cell memory formation after mild COVID-19. Points from the study as a whole: Cross-reactive memory seemingly joined, as some responding clones were found in pre-infection memory.

The CDR3 has 12 residues. Germline-derived CDR1 and CDR2 are SGHRS and YFSETQ. Between the trimmed V and J ends, which lost 3 bases and 9 bases, there was a span of 12 bases. TCRdb itself ran the 5' RACE reads through MiXCR, one entry per CDR3 protein. Seen here are 280,000 or so distinct CDR3 sequences, roughly 18% observed once, and the top ten hold more than 20%. This clonotype was detected many times. Its antigen is unknown. The receptor was isolated from a man younger than 30 who had mild COVID-19 (a few samples of this study predate the infection). Cell type and time point are not known. The chain couples TRBV5-1 to TRBJ1-2; D gene uncertain. Sequenced sample: PBMCs or a T cell subset sorted from them (not recorded which). The CDR3 loop reads CASSSTLISYTF. The CDR3, as DNA: TGCGCCAGCAGCTCGACACTCATAAGCTACACCTTC.